The present TCR beta chain was sequenced within a study of shared clonotypes between healthy human individuals. Study as a whole: The people who gave samples were two women and a few men aged 18 to 49.

V was shortened by 0 bases and J by 2 bases, with 5 bases between the two germline ends. Germline V gene sequence: CDR1 SGHNT, CDR2 YYREEE (reference sequence). The CDR3 has 13 residues. Donors comprised healthy HIV-negative adults lacking recent acute infections or vaccinations. On this clone: The antigen is undetermined.

Using immunoSEQ multiplex PCR, the repertoire was profiled, and TCRdb retains in-frame clones only, with some absent. The table records about 1.5 million clones, approximately 98% of them present only once. Study observations and caveats: The study found lower generation probabilities in non-shared clonotypes than in those shared by all four donors. Compared with memory subsets, naive subsets generally had larger estimated richness.

This clonotype was obtained from a man aged 25 to 40 in good health. This chain uses TRBV5-4 with TRBJ1-2; unclear D gene. Sequenced: naive CD4+ T cells sorted from blood. The sample's subset: CD45RA+ positively selected. This CDR3 reads CASSLGANYGYTF. The CDR3 nucleotides read TGTGCCAGCAGCTTGGGGGCCAACTATGGCTACACCTTC.